The T cell receptor beta chain under discussion was sequenced for a study of cytomegalovirus exposure and HLA in healthy donors. The length of the CDR3 is 14 residues. The germline CDR1 and CDR2 sequences are MNHEY and SMNVEV (reference sequence). J was trimmed by 2 bases and V by 8 bases; bases with no gene match: 8. Researchers ran the PCR with 60 Vbeta and 13 Jbeta primers. The repertoire was sequenced with immunoSEQ multiplex PCR; TCRdb's copy has only in-frame clones and lacks some. Found here are 100,000 to 150,000 clones, about three quarters of them singletons; the top ten hold around 4.2%. Material: PBMCs. This sequence joins TRBV27 and TRBJ1-1; TRBD1 matches at 7 bases. This TCR was sampled from a man in his fifties in good health and CMV-seropositive. The CDR3 reads CASQPGQANTEAFF. The CDR3 bases are TGTGCCAGCCAGCCAGGACAGGCTAACACTGAAGCTTTCTTT.